The TCR beta chain described here comes from a study of regulatory T cells in long-lasting Graves disease. The germline CDR1 and CDR2 sequences are SEHNR and FQNEAQ (reference sequence). The CDR3 is 12 amino acids. The germline V and J ends were trimmed by 1 base and 9 bases, with 7 bases remaining between them. Building of the TCR beta libraries involved iRepertoire HTBI primers and Arm-PCR of CDR3 regions. TCRdb itself ran the multiplex PCR reads through MiXCR, one entry per CDR3 protein. Altogether about 470,000 distinct CDR3 sequences are present, approximately 21% being singletons, with the ten largest covering more than 6%. Stated time point: persistent/refractory GD, antithyroid drugs over 5 years with positive TRAb. The TCR library was prepared using RNA isolated from PBMCs.

Source: peripheral blood mononuclear cells (PBMCs), taken when the disease was refractory, from a patient treated with antithyroid drugs. The origin of this receptor is a female donor with Graves disease. V gene TRBV7-9 combines with J gene TRBJ2-1; D is ambiguous. The CDR3 is CASSLGDSEQFF. The CDR3, as DNA: TGTGCCAGCAGCTTAGGAGATTCTGAGCAGTTCTTC.